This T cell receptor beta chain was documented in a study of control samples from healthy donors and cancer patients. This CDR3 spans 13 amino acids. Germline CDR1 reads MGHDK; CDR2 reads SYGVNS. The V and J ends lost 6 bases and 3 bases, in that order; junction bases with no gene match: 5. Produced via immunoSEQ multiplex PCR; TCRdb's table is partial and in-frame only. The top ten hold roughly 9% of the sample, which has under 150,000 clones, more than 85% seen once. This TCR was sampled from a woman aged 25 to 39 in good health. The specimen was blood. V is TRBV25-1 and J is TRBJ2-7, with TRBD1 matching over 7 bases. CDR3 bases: TGTGCCAGCAGACAGGGGCCACTCTACGAGCAGTACTTC. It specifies CASRQGPLYEQYF.